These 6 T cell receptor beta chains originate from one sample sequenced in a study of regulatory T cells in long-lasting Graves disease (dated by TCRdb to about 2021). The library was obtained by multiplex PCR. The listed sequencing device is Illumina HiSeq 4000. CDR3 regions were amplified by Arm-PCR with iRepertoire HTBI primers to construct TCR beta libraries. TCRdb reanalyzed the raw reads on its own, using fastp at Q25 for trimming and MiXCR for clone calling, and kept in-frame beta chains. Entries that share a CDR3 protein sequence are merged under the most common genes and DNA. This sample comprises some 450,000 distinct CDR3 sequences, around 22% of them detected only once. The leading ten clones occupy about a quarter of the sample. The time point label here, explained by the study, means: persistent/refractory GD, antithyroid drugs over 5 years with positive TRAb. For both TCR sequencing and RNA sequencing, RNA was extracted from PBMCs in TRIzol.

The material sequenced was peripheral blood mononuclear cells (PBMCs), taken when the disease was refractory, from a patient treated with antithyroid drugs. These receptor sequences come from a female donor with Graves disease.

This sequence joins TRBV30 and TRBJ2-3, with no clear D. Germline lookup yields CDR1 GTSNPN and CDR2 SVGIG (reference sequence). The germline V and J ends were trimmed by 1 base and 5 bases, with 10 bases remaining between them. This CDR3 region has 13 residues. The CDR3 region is CAWSGVPEDTQYF. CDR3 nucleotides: TGTGCCTGGAGTGGAGTTCCGGAAGATACGCAGTATTTT.

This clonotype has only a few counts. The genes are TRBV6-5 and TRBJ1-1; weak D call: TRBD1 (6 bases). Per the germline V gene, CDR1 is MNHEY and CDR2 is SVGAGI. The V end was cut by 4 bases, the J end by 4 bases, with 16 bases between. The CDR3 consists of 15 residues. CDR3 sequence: CASSSAGADGTEAFF. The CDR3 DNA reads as TGTGCCAGCAGTTCGGCAGGGGCCGATGGCACTGAAGCTTTCTTT.

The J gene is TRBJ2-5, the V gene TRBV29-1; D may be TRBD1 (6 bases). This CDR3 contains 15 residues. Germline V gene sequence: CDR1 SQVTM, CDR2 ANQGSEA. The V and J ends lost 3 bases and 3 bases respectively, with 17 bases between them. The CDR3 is CSVEWRTEQEETQYF. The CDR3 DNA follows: TGCAGCGTTGAGTGGCGGACAGAGCAGGAAGAGACCCAGTACTTC.

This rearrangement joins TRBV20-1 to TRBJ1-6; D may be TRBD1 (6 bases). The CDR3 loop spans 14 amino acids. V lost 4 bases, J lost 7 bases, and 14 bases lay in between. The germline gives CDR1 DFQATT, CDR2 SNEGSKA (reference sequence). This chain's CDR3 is CSATTGTTNSPLHF. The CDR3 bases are TGCAGTGCTACCACAGGGACGACGAATTCACCCCTCCACTTT.

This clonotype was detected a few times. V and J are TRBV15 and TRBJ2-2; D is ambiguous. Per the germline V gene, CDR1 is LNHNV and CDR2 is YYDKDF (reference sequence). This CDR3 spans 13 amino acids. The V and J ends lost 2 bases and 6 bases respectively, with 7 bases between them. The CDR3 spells CATSRRRSGELFF. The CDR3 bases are TGTGCCACCAGCAGAAGGCGATCCGGGGAGCTGTTTTTT.

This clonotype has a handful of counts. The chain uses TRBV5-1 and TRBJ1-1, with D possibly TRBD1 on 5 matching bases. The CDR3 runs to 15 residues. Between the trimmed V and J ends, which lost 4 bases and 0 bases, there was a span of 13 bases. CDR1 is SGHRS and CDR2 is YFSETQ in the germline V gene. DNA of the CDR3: TGCGCCAGCAGCCCGGGCTGGGGCCTGAACACTGAAGCTTTCTTT. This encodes CASSPGWGLNTEAFF.